Each of the 4 T cell receptor beta chains below was sequenced from the same sample in a study of the immune and genomic landscape of osteosarcoma. Poor-prognosis osteosarcoma patients supplied post-treatment primary, local recurrence and metastasis tumor specimens. Generated by immunoSEQ multiplex PCR, the TCRdb table keeps only in-frame clones and is missing some. The table has about 5,300 clones, just over 75% seen once. Sequencing was done on a sample of osteosarcoma tumor tissue from the lung. The receptors originated from a human donor with osteosarcoma.

This clone was observed a handful of times. The chain joins TRBV5-4 to TRBJ1-2; D remains ambiguous. The CDR3 extends over 13 amino acids. Germline V lookup: CDR1 SGHNT, CDR2 YYREEE (reference sequence). V shed 3 bases and J shed 0 bases, with 6 bases lying between them. The CDR3 region is CASSSTPNYGYTF. The CDR3 nucleotides read TGTGCCAGCAGCTCGACACCTAACTATGGCTACACCTTC.

The rearrangement joins TRBV5-6 to TRBJ1-6; 7 positions match TRBD1. The junction had 6 bases not matched to a gene; V was cut back by 1 base and J by 5 bases. The CDR3 contains 16 residues. Germline lookup yields CDR1 SGHDT and CDR2 YYEEEE. The CDR3 DNA is TGTGCCAGCAGCTTGTTGGGGCAGGGGGATAATTCACCCCTCCACTTT. It is translated as CASSLLGQGDNSPLHF.

J is TRBJ1-1 and V is TRBV7-3; TRBD1 is a possible D gene (6 bases). V was clipped by 8 bases and J by 1 base, with 11 bases between them. This CDR3 spans 13 amino acids. Germline loops: CDR1 SGHTA, CDR2 FQGTGA. The CDR3 bases are TGTGCCAGCTCGACGACAGGGAACACTGAAGCTTTCTTT. As protein: CASSTTGNTEAFF.

CDR3 amino acids: CASSHPGTSGIGEQYF. CDR3 nucleotide sequence: TGTGCCAGCAGCCATCCCGGGACTAGCGGGATTGGCGAGCAGTACTTC. The chain carries TRBV7-8 and TRBJ2-7; 13 bases fit TRBD2. The CDR3 loop spans 16 amino acids. Germline assignment: CDR1 SGHVS and CDR2 FQNEAQ. The junction had 10 bases not matched to a gene; V was cut back by 5 bases and J by 6 bases.